This T cell receptor (beta chain) comes out of a study of T cell responses to AZD1222 COVID-19 vaccine. CDR3 length equals 16 residues. Trimming left V 3 bases short and J 5 bases short, with 20 bases between. CDR1 and CDR2 from the germline V gene are SGDLS and YYNGEE. TCRdb's copy holds only in-frame clones and misses some; the assay was immunoSEQ multiplex PCR. The table shows 150,000 to 200,000 clones, with more than 85% occurring only once. The sequences come from peripheral blood, collected on day 0 of AZD1222 vaccination. The clonotype originates from an adult in good health. V usage is TRBV9 and J usage is TRBJ2-5, with D possibly being TRBD1 (6 bases). The CDR3 coding sequence is TGTGCCAGCAGCGGCCGGGACACCGTCTTTGGGGAGACCCAGTACTTC. Translation: CASSGRDTVFGETQYF.